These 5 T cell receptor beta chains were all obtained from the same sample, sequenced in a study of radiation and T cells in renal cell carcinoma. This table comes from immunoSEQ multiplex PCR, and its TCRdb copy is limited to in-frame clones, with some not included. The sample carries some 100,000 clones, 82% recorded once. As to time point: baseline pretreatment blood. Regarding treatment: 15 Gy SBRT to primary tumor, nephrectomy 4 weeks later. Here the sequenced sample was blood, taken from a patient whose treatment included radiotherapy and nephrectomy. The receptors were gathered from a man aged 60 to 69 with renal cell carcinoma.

CDR3 nucleotide sequence: TGTGCCAGCAGTGAACAGAATACCTACGAGCAGTACTTC. Translating gives CASSEQNTYEQYF. This chain links TRBV6-1 with TRBJ2-7, with unresolved D. With 2 bases removed from V and 2 bases from J, the gap between germline ends came to 7 bases. CDR3 length equals 13 residues. CDR1 and CDR2 (germline): MNHNS, SASEGT.

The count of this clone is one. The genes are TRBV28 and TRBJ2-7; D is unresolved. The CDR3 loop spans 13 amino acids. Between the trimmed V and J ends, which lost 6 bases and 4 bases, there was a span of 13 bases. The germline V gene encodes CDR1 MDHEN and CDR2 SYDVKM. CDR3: CASSTLLSYEQYF. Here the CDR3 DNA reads TGTGCCAGCAGCACCCTTCTGTCGTACGAGCAGTACTTC.

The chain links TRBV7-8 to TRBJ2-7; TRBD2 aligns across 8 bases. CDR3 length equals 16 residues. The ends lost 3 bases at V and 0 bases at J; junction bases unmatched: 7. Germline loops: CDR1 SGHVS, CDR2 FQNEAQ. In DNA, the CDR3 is TGTGCCAGCAGCTTCCCGGGGGGGGGAAGCTCCTACGAGCAGTACTTC. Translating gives CASSFPGGGSSYEQYF.

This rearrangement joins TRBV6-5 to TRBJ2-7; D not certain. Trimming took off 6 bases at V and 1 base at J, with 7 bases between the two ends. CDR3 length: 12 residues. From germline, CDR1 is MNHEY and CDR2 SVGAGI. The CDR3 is CASRDGSYEQYF. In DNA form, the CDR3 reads TGTGCCAGCAGGGACGGTTCCTACGAGCAGTACTTC.

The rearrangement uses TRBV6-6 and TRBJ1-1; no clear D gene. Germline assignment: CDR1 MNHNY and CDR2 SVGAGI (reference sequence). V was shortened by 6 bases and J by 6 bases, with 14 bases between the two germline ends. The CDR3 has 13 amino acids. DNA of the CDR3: TGTGCCAGCAGCCCTAATAAGGTAGCTGAAGCTTTCTTT. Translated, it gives CASSPNKVAEAFF.